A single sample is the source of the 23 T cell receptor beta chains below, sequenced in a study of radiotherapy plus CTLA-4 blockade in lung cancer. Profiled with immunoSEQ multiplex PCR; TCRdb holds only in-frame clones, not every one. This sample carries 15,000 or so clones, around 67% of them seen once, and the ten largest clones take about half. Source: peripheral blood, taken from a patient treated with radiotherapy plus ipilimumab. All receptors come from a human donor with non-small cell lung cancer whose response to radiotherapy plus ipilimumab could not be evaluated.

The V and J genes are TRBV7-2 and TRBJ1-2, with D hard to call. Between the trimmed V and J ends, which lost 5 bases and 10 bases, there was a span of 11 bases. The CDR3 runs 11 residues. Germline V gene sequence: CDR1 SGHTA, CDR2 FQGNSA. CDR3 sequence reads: CASSDDKVYTF. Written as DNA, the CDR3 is TGTGCCAGCAGCGATGACAAGGTCTACACCTTC.

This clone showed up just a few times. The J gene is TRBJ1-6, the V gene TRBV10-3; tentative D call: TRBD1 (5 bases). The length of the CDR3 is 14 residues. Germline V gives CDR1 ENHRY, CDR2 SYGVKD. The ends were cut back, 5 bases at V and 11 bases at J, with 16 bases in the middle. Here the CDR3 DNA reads TGTGCCATCAGTTTCCAGGGCAATGTCGCACCCCTCCACTTT. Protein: CAISFQGNVAPLHF.

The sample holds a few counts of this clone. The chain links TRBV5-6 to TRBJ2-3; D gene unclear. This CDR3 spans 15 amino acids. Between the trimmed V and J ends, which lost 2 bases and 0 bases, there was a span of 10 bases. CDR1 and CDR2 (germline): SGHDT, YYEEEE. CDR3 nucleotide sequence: TGTGCCAGCAGCTTAGTACCAACTAGCACAGATACGCAGTATTTT. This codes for CASSLVPTSTDTQYF.

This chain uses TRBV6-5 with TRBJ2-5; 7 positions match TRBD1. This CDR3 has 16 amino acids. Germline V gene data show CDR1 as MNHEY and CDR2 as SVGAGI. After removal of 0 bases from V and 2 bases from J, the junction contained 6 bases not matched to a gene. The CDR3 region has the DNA TGTGCCAGCAGTTACTCGACAGGGACGGGACAAGAGACCCAGTACTTC. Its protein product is CASSYSTGTGQETQYF.

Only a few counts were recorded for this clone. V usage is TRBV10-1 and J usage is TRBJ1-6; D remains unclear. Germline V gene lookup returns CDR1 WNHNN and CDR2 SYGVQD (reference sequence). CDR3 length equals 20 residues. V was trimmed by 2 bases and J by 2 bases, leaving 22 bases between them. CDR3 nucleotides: TGCGCCAGCAGTGAGGGGTGCTTTCCGGGTCCAGAGACCTATAATTCACCCCTCCACTTT. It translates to CASSEGCFPGPETYNSPLHF.

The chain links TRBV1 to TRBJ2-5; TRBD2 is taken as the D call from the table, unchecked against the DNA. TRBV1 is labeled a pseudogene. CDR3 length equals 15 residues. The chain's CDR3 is CTTPKRGGRGETQYF. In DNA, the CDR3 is TGCACCACCCCCAAGCGGGGGGGCCGGGGAGAGACCCAGTACTTC.

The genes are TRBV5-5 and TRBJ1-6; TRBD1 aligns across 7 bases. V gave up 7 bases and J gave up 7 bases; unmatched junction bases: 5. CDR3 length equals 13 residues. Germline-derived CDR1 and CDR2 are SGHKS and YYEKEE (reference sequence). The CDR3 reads CASQRGLNSPLHF. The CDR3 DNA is TGTGCCAGCCAGAGGGGGCTCAATTCACCCCTCCACTTT.

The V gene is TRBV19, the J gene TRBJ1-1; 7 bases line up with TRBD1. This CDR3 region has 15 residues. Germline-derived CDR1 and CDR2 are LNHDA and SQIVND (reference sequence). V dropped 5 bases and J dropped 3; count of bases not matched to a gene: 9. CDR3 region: CASSALRGLDTEAFF. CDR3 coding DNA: TGTGCCAGTAGTGCACTCAGGGGGTTAGACACTGAAGCTTTCTTT. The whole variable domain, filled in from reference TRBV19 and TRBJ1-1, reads DGGITQSPKYLFRKEGQNVTLSCEQNLNHDAMYWYRQDPGQGLRLIYYSQIVNDFQKGDIAEGYSVSREKKESFPLTVTSAQKNPTAFYLCASSALRGLDTEAFFGQGTRLTVV.

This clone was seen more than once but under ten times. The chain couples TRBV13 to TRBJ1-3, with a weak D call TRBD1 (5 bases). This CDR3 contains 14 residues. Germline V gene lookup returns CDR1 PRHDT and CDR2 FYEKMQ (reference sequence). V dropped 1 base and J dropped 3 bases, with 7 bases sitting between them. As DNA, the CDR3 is TGTGCCAGCAGCTTAGTACAGGATGGAAACACCATATATTTT. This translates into CASSLVQDGNTIYF.

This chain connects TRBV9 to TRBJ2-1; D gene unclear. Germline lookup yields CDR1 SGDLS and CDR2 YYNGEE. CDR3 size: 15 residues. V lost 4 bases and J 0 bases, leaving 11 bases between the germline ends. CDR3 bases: TGTGCCAGCAGCCCCATTCGGAGCTCCTACAATGAGCAGTTCTTC. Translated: CASSPIRSSYNEQFF.

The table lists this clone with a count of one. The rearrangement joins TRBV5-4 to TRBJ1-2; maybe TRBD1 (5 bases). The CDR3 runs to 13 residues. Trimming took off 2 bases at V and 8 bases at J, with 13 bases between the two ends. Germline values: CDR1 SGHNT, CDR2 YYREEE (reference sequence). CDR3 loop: CASSLAGSHGYTF. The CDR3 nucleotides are TGTGCCAGCAGCTTAGCAGGGTCTCACGGCTACACCTTC.

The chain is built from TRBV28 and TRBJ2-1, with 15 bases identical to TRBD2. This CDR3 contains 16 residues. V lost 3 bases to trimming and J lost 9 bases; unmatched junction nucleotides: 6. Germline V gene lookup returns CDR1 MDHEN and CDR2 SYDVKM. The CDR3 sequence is CASSFGLGLAGGEQFF. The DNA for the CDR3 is TGTGCCAGCAGTTTTGGATTGGGACTAGCGGGGGGTGAGCAGTTCTTC.

CDR3 sequence: CASQPYQGLDEQFF. CDR3 DNA sequence: TGTGCCAGCCAACCCTACCAGGGCCTGGATGAGCAGTTCTTC. The V call is TRBV6-1, the J call TRBJ2-1, with D perhaps matching TRBD1 (5 bases). The CDR3 is 14 amino acids. In germline, CDR1 is MNHNS, CDR2 SASEGT. V was shortened by 8 bases and J by 8 bases, with 19 bases between the two germline ends.

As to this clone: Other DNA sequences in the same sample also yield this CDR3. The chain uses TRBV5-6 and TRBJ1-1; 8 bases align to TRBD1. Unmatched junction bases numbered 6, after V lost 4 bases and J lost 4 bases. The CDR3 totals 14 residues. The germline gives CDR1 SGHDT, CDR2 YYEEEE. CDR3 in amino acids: CASSDTGGGTEAFF. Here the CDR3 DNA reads TGTGCCAGCAGCGATACAGGGGGTGGCACTGAAGCTTTCTTT.

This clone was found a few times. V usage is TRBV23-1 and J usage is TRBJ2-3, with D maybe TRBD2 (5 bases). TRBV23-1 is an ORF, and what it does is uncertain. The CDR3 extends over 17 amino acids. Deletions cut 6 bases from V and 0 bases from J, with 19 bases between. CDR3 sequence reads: CASSRPGEETSTDTQYF. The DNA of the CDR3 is TGCGCCAGCAGCCGTCCCGGGGAAGAGACTAGCACAGATACGCAGTATTTT.

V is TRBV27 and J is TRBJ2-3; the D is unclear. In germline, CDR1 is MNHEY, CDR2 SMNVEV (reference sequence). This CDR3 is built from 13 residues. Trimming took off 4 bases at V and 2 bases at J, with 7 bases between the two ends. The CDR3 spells CASSSIDTDTQYF. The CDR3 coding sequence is TGTGCCAGCAGTTCTATAGACACAGATACGCAGTATTTT.

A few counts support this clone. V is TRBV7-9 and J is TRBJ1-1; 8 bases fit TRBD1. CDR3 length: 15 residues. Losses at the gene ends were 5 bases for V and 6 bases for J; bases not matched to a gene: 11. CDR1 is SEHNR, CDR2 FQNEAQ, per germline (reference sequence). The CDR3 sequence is CASSPRGTGGAEAFF. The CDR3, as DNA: TGTGCCAGCAGCCCCCGAGGGACAGGAGGGGCTGAAGCTTTCTTT.

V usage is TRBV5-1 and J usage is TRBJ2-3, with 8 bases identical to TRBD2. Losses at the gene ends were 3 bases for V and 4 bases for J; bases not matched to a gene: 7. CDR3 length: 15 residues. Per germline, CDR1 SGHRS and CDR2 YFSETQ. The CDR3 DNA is TGCGCCAGCAGCTCCTTCTTGACTAGCGCAGATACGCAGTATTTT. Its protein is CASSSFLTSADTQYF.

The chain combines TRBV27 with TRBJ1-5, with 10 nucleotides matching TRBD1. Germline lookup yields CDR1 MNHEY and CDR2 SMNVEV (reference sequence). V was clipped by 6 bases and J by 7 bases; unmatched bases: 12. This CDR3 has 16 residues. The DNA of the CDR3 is TGTGCCAGCAGCCTTAGCGGGACAGGGGTTAGGCAGCCCCAGCATTTT. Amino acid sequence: CASSLSGTGVRQPQHF.

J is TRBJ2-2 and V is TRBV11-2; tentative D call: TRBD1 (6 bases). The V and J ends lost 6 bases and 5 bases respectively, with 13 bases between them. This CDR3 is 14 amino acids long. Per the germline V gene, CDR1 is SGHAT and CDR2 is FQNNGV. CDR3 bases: TGTGCCAGCAGAACGGCCAGGGGAACCGGGGAGCTGTTTTTT. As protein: CASRTARGTGELFF.

CDR3 in amino acids: CASSSYRGTYNSPLHF. DNA of the CDR3: TGTGCCAGCAGTTCGTACAGGGGTACCTATAATTCACCCCTCCACTTT. The rearrangement joins TRBV6-5 to TRBJ1-6, with 7 nucleotides matching TRBD1. The CDR3 is made up of 16 amino acids. CDR1 MNHEY and CDR2 SVGAGI come from the germline V gene. The V and J ends lost 4 bases and 2 bases, in that order; junction bases with no gene match: 5.

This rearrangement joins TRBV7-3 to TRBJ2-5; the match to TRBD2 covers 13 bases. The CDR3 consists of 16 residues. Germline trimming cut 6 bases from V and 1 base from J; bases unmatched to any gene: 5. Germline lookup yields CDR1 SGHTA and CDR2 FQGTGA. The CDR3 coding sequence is TGTGCCAGCAGATCCGGACTAGCGGGGGCCCAAGAGACCCAGTACTTC. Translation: CASRSGLAGAQETQYF.

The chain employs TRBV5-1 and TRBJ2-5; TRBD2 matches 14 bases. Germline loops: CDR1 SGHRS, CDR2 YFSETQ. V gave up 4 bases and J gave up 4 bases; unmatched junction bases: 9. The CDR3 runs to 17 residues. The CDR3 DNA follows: TGCGCCAGCAGCGTAAGGACTAGCGGGGGGTCAGGAGAGACCCAGTACTTC. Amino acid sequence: CASSVRTSGGSGETQYF.